This TCR beta chain was recorded in a study of blood T cell repertoires in COVID-19. Study context: The study drew acute and convalescent COVID-19 samples from the United States, Italy and Spain.

Repertoires were generated with immunoSEQ multiplex PCR, while TCRdb's copy carries only in-frame clones and drops some. Among approximately 110,000 clones listed, about 82% were seen once. The TCR sequence derives from a human donor in a cohort sampled during active COVID-19. The sequenced material came from peripheral blood.

CDR3 nucleotide sequence: TGCGCCAGCAGCGCGGATTTAACATCACCCCTCCACTTT. Translation gives CASSADLTSPLHF. This chain uses TRBV5-1 with TRBJ1-6; D remains unclear. The CDR3 spans 13 residues. V lost 4 bases and J lost 10, with 12 bases in between. The germline V gene has CDR1 SGHRS and CDR2 YFSETQ.